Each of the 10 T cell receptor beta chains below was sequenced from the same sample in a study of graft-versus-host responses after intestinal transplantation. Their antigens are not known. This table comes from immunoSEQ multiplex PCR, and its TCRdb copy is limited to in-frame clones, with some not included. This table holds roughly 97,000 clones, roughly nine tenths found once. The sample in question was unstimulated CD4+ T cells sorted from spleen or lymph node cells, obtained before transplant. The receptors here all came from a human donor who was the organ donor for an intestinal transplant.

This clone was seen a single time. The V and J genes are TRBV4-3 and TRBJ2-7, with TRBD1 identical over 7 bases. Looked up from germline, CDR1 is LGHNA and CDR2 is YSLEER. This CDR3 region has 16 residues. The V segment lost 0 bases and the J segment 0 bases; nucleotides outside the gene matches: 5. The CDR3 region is CASSQDWDRASYEQYF. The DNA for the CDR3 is TGCGCCAGCAGCCAAGACTGGGACAGAGCCTCCTACGAGCAGTACTTC.

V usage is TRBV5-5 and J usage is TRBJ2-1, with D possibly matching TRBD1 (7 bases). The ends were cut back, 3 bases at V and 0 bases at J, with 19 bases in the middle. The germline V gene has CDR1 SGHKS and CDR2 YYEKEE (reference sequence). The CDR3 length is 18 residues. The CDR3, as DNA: TGTGCCAGCAGCTGGCGGGACAGTGCGACATTCTCCTACAATGAGCAGTTCTTC. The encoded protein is CASSWRDSATFSYNEQFF.

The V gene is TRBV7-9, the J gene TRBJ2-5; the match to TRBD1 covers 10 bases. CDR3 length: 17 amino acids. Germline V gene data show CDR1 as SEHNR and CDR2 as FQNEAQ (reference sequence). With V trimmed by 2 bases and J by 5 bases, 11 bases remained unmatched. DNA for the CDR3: TGTGCCAGCAGCTTACGGTCGGGACAGGGGTTTGGGGAGACCCAGTACTTC. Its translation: CASSLRSGQGFGETQYF.

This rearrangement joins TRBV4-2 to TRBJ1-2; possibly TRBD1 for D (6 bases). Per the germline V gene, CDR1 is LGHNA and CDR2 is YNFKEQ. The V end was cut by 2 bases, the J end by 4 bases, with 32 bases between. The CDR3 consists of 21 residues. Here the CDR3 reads CASSQLTGRSGEKRTSYGYTF. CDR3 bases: TGTGCCAGCAGCCAACTAACAGGGAGGAGCGGGGAAAAGAGGACCAGCTATGGCTACACCTTC.

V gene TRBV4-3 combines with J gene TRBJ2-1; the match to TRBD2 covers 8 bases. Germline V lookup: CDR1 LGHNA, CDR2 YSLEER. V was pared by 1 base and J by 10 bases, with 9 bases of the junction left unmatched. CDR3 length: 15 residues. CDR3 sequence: CASSQGTSLSYEQFF. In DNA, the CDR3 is TGCGCCAGCAGCCAAGGGACTAGCCTTTCATACGAGCAGTTCTTC.

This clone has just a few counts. DNA for the CDR3: TGTGCCAGTAGTTCGCTCCAGGGCAATCAGCCCCAGCATTTT. Its translation is CASSSLQGNQPQHF. V gene TRBV19 combines with J gene TRBJ1-5; no firm D call. The CDR3 is 14 residues long. Trimming left V 5 bases short and J 2 bases short, with 10 bases between. The germline V gene has CDR1 LNHDA and CDR2 SQIVND (reference sequence).

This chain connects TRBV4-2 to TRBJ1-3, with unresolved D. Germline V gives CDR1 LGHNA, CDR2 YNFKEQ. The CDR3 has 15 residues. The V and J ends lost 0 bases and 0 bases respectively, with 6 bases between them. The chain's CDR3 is CASSQEASSGNTIYF. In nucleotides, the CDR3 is TGTGCCAGCAGCCAAGAAGCCTCCTCTGGAAACACCATATATTTT.

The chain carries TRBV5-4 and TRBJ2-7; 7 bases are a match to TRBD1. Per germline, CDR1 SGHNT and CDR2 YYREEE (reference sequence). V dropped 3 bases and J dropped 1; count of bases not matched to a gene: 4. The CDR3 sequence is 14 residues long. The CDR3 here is CASSSPGQSYEQYF. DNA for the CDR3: TGTGCCAGCAGCTCCCCGGGACAGTCCTACGAGCAGTACTTC.

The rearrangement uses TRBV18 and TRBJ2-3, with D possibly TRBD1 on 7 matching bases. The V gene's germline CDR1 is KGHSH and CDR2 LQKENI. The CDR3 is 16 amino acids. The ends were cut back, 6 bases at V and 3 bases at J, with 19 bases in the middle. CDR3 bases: TGTGCCAGCTCGGCCACAGGGGAGGTTAGGACAGATACGCAGTATTTT. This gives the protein CASSATGEVRTDTQYF.

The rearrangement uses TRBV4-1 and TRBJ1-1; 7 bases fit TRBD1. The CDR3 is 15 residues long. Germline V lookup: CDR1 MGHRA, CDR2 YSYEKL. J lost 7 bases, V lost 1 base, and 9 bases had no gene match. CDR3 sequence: CASSQGQGNRHEAFF. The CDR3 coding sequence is TGCGCCAGCAGCCAAGGACAGGGAAACCGACATGAAGCTTTCTTT.